Listed below are T cell receptor beta chains from one sample, sequenced in a study of blood T cells in healthy people across ages. TCRdb called the 5' RACE reads again in MiXCR, with one record for every CDR3 protein. The sample carries about 760,000 distinct CDR3 sequences, more than 20% recorded once. Another study also made use of these data, one on T cells of mothers and their children.

What was sequenced was blood. These receptor sequences come from a boy aged 10-17 years in good health. Each CDR3 is given with its conserved first and last residue. The D gene is left open where the match is weak. Expanded clones are given a class, and other clones once, few, many or no size at all.

j_call,clone_size,v_call,d_call,cdr3_aa,cdr3_nt
TRBJ2-7,-,TRBV7-2,-,CASSRLAGSSTHF,TGTGCCAGCAGCCGCTTGGCGGGATCCTCAACCCACTTC
TRBJ2-5,-,TRBV9,-,CASSSSNPPPTQYF,TGTGCCAGCAGCTCTTCCAATCCCCCTCCGACCCAGTACTTC
TRBJ2-2,-,TRBV2,-,CASSERGNTGELFF,TGTGCCAGCAGTGAACGCGGTAACACCGGGGAGCTGTTTTTT
TRBJ2-3,many,TRBV21-1,-,CASPQRQASTDTQYF,TGTGCCAGCCCCCAGCGGCAAGCAAGCACAGATACGCAGTATTTT
TRBJ2-1,-,TRBV7-2,-,CATTWSSYNEQFF,TGTGCCACCACCTGGAGCTCCTACAATGAGCAGTTCTTC
TRBJ2-3,few,TRBV19,TRBD2,CASMGLATTDTQYF,TGTGCCAGTATGGGACTAGCGACCACAGATACGCAGTATTTT
TRBJ1-3,-,TRBV14,-,CASSQYISGNTIYF,TGTGCCAGCAGCCAATACATATCTGGAAACACCATATATTTT
TRBJ2-2,many,TRBV7-9,-,CASSSRAGELFF,TGTGCCAGCAGCTCCCGGGCCGGGGAGCTGTTTTTT
TRBJ2-7,-,TRBV10-3,-,CAISPGVADSYEQYF,TGTGCCATCAGCCCCGGGGTAGCGGACTCCTACGAGCAGTACTTC
TRBJ1-2,-,TRBV19,TRBD1,CASSTGTGGYTF,TGTGCCAGTAGTACTGGGACAGGTGGCTACACCTTC
TRBJ2-7,few,TRBV12-5,TRBD1,CASGLGTGGGYEQYF,TGTGCTAGTGGTCTCGGGACAGGGGGAGGATACGAGCAGTACTTC
TRBJ2-1,-,TRBV2,TRBD2,CASSVLREGPYNEQFF,TGTGCCAGCAGTGTGCTCCGGGAGGGACCCTACAATGAGCAGTTCTTC
TRBJ2-1,-,TRBV29-1,TRBD2,CSVGASGSLEQFF,TGCAGCGTTGGAGCTAGCGGGAGTCTTGAGCAGTTCTTC
TRBJ1-3,few,TRBV2,-,CATKPGVYGNTIYF,TGTGCCACCAAGCCCGGGGTTTACGGAAACACCATATATTTT
TRBJ2-7,few,TRBV7-9,-,CASSPTGPTYEQYF,TGTGCCAGCAGCCCCACGGGGCCGACCTACGAGCAGTACTTC
TRBJ2-4,-,TRBV28,-,CASSLGGAAKNIQYF,TGTGCCAGCAGTTTGGGGGGAGCAGCCAAAAACATTCAGTACTTC
TRBJ2-2,-,TRBV3-1,-,CATRGDIRGELFF,TGTGCCACACGGGGGGACATCCGCGGGGAGCTGTTTTTT
TRBJ2-1,once,TRBV5-1,TRBD1,CASSLRDRVNNEQFF,TGCGCCAGCAGCCTCCGGGACAGAGTAAACAATGAGCAGTTCTTC
TRBJ1-4,few,TRBV6-6,-,CASQMGGGEKLFF,TGTGCCAGCCAGATGGGCGGTGGGGAAAAACTGTTTTTT
TRBJ2-1,few,TRBV5-1,TRBD2,CASAGGTSFWDEQFF,TGCGCCAGCGCAGGAGGGACTAGCTTCTGGGATGAGCAGTTCTTC
TRBJ2-1,-,TRBV10-3,TRBD1,CAISERQGISYNEQFF,TGTGCCATCAGTGAAAGACAGGGGATATCCTACAATGAGCAGTTCTTC
TRBJ2-7,-,TRBV19,TRBD1,CASRRTGFPYEQYF,TGTGCCAGTAGAAGGACAGGGTTCCCCTACGAGCAGTACTTC
TRBJ2-5,-,TRBV6-6,-,CASLLGETYQETQYF,TGTGCCAGCCTCTTAGGGGAGACTTACCAAGAGACCCAGTACTTC
TRBJ1-5,many,TRBV29-1,TRBD1,CSVDTGGGQPQHF,TGCAGCGTTGACACAGGGGGAGGTCAGCCCCAGCATTTT
TRBJ2-5,-,TRBV20-1,-,CSVFPGQETQYF,TGTAGTGTATTCCCGGGGCAAGAGACCCAGTACTTC
TRBJ1-3,-,TRBV29-1,-,CSVEVGMFAGNTIYF,TGCAGCGTTGAGGTGGGGATGTTTGCTGGAAACACCATATATTTT
TRBJ2-1,-,TRBV7-9,-,CASSFGTASNEQFF,TGTGCCAGCAGCTTCGGGACGGCTAGCAATGAGCAGTTCTTC
TRBJ1-1,-,TRBV4-2,-,CASSQERFGTEAFF,TGTGCCAGCAGCCAAGAACGGTTTGGCACTGAAGCTTTCTTT